This is a list of T cell receptor beta chains from one sample in a study of shared clonotypes between healthy human individuals. Sequenced by immunoSEQ multiplex PCR; TCRdb stores in-frame clones only, minus some. The sample includes some 2.3 million clones, 90% to 95% of them seen just once. The sample taken for sequencing was naive CD4+ T cells from PBMCs. Receptor source: a man between 18 and 35 years old in good health. Some clones in this sample may be carry-over from other donors' samples. Both conserved end residues are part of each CDR3. D genes are given only for firm matches. Part of the rows lack a size; the others show once, few, many or a class for expanded clones.

TRBJ2-1 | . | TRBV18 | TRBD2 | CASSPPSSGRGYEQFF | TGTGCCAGCTCACCACCGTCCAGCGGGAGAGGCTATGAGCAGTTCTTC
TRBJ2-2 | . | TRBV14 | . | CASSRRGPTSTGELFF | TGTGCCAGCAGCCGACGTGGGCCGACGAGCACCGGGGAGCTGTTTTTT
TRBJ2-2 | . | TRBV30 | . | CAWSQLQLNTGELFF | TGTGCCTGGAGTCAGCTACAGTTGAACACCGGGGAGCTGTTTTTT
TRBJ2-7 | . | TRBV7-3 | . | CASSFNIFGSSYEQYF | TGTGCCAGCAGCTTTAACATATTTGGGAGCTCCTACGAGCAGTACTTC
TRBJ1-2 | . | TRBV6-6 | . | CASSYRQENYGYTF | TGTGCCAGCAGTTATCGACAGGAAAACTATGGCTACACCTTC
TRBJ1-5 | few | TRBV19 | TRBD1 | CASSMDRSNQPQHF | TGTGCCAGTAGTATGGACAGGAGCAATCAGCCCCAGCATTTT
TRBJ1-1 | . | TRBV29-1 | . | CSVGGLGASEAFF | TGCAGCGTTGGAGGTTTAGGTGCGAGTGAAGCTTTCTTT
TRBJ1-1 | . | TRBV6-5 | . | CASSYGVFTEAFF | TGTGCCAGCAGTTACGGGGTGTTCACTGAAGCTTTCTTT
TRBJ1-5 | few | TRBV15 | . | CATSRDDRPQHF | TGTGCCACCAGCAGAGACGACAGGCCTCAGCATTTT
TRBJ1-2 | . | TRBV19 | TRBD1 | CASSPRQGLNYGYTF | TGTGCCAGTAGTCCCAGACAGGGGCTTAACTATGGCTACACCTTC
TRBJ1-1 | few | TRBV7-3 | . | CASSSQVNTEAFF | TGTGCCAGCAGCTCACAGGTGAACACTGAAGCTTTCTTT
TRBJ1-2 | . | TRBV19 | TRBD1 | CASSRTGGRPDGYTF | TGTGCCAGTAGTCGAACAGGGGGCCGGCCAGATGGCTACACCTTC
TRBJ2-3 | . | TRBV11-2 | . | CASSLDGRGVDTQYF | TGTGCCAGCAGCTTAGATGGCAGGGGGGTTGATACGCAGTATTTT
TRBJ1-1 | . | TRBV29-1 | . | CSVGDGVRGVAFF | TGCAGCGTTGGGGACGGGGTCAGGGGTGTAGCTTTCTTT
TRBJ1-1 | . | TRBV18 | . | CASSPWRANTEAFF | TGTGCCAGCTCACCATGGAGGGCGAACACTGAAGCTTTCTTT
TRBJ2-2 | . | TRBV7-9 | . | CASSFRDRGTGELFF | TGTGCCAGCAGCTTCCGGGATCGGGGGACCGGGGAGCTGTTTTTT
TRBJ2-7 | . | TRBV29-1 | . | CSVDFGGSYEQYF | TGCAGCGTTGACTTTGGCGGATCCTACGAGCAGTACTTC
TRBJ2-1 | . | TRBV11-2 | . | CASSLGQNNEQFF | TGTGCCAGCAGCTTAGGACAGAACAATGAGCAGTTCTTC
TRBJ1-5 | few | TRBV2 | . | CASSPNGQPQHF | TGTGCCAGCAGTCCCAATGGGCAGCCCCAGCATTTT
TRBJ2-7 | . | TRBV7-2 | TRBD2 | CASSLEGLAAYEQYF | TGTGCCAGCAGCTTAGAGGGACTAGCGGCCTACGAGCAGTACTTC
TRBJ2-2 | once | TRBV19 | . | CASSLSLGANTGELFF | TGTGCCAGTAGTCTCAGTTTGGGGGCGAACACCGGGGAGCTGTTTTTT
TRBJ2-3 | . | TRBV7-9 | . | CASSPSGSRGTQYF | TGTGCCAGCAGCCCCTCGGGGAGCCGCGGCACGCAGTATTTT
TRBJ1-1 | . | TRBV25-1 | TRBD1 | CASRGQGITEAFF | TGTGCCAGCAGGGGACAGGGGATAACTGAAGCTTTCTTT
TRBJ1-1 | few | TRBV27 | . | CASSLSRTENTEAFF | TGTGCCAGCAGTTTATCGAGGACAGAGAACACTGAAGCTTTCTTT
TRBJ2-7 | . | TRBV5-1 | TRBD2 | CASSPGGTSGGEQYF | TGCGCCAGCAGCCCCGGAGGGACTAGCGGGGGAGAGCAGTACTTC
TRBJ1-2 | . | TRBV9 | . | CASSERQGPYGYTF | TGTGCCAGCAGCGAGAGGCAGGGGCCCTATGGCTACACCTTC
TRBJ2-1 | once | TRBV5-1 | . | CASSLGSGYNEQFF | TGCGCCAGCAGCTTGGGTTCCGGTTACAATGAGCAGTTCTTC
TRBJ2-1 | . | TRBV25-1 | TRBD1 | CASRGQGARNEQFF | TGTGCCAGCAGGGGACAGGGGGCGCGGAATGAGCAGTTCTTC
TRBJ2-3 | . | TRBV2 | . | CASSEAEGSAQYF | TGTGCCAGCAGTGAAGCGGAGGGATCTGCGCAGTATTTT
TRBJ2-1 | . | TRBV4-3 | . | CASSQGPGELNEQFF | TGCGCCAGCAGCCAAGGGCCAGGGGAGCTCAATGAGCAGTTCTTC
TRBJ1-3 | . | TRBV6-5 | TRBD1 | CASRGQGLSGNTIYF | TGTGCCAGCAGGGGACAGGGCCTCTCTGGAAACACCATATATTTT
TRBJ2-7 | . | TRBV5-1 | . | CASRAGAPSGEQYF | TGCGCCAGCAGGGCCGGGGCCCCTTCGGGGGAGCAGTACTTC
TRBJ2-5 | . | TRBV9 | TRBD1 | CASSDRDRRETQYF | TGTGCCAGCAGCGATCGGGACAGACGAGAGACCCAGTACTTC
TRBJ2-7 | . | TRBV27 | . | CASSLEQGHEQYF | TGTGCCAGCAGTTTGGAACAGGGTCACGAGCAGTACTTC
TRBJ1-2 | . | TRBV2 | . | CASSGGWTARTYYGYTF | TGTGCCAGCAGTGGGGGGTGGACAGCCCGTACGTACTATGGCTACACCTTC
TRBJ1-5 | . | TRBV19 | TRBD1 | CASSRAGGGQPQHF | TGTGCCAGTAGCCGAGCAGGGGGCGGGCAGCCCCAGCATTTT
TRBJ1-5 | . | TRBV6-4 | . | CASSAGLVGNQPQHF | TGTGCCAGCAGTGCAGGTCTGGTGGGCAATCAGCCCCAGCATTTT
TRBJ1-2 | . | TRBV6-4 | . | CASSDSSGTGYTF | TGTGCCAGCAGTGACTCGTCGGGGACTGGCTACACCTTC
TRBJ2-1 | . | TRBV9 | . | CASSARQVSSYNEQFF | TGTGCCAGCAGCGCGCGACAGGTAAGCTCCTACAATGAGCAGTTCTTC
TRBJ2-7 | . | TRBV5-1 | . | CASSLGTAGPYEQYF | TGCGCCAGCAGCCTAGGGACAGCGGGGCCCTACGAGCAGTACTTC
TRBJ1-3 | . | TRBV9 | . | CASSVGGNSGNTIYF | TGTGCCAGCAGCGTAGGCGGAAACTCTGGAAACACCATATATTTT
TRBJ2-2 | . | TRBV27 | TRBD2 | CASSSRYKLAGGVNTGELFF | TGTGCCAGCAGTTCCAGGTACAAACTAGCGGGAGGAGTAAACACCGGGGAGCTGTTTTTT
TRBJ2-7 | . | TRBV15 | TRBD1 | CATSRVGTGGLLAYEQYF | TGTGCCACCAGCAGAGTGGGAACAGGGGGATTATTAGCCTACGAGCAGTACTTC
TRBJ2-3 | . | TRBV7-9 | . | CASSFSPASSSTDTQYF | TGTGCCAGCAGCTTTTCCCCCGCTAGCAGCAGCACAGATACGCAGTATTTT
TRBJ1-4 | . | TRBV10-2 | . | CASSESRQPNEKLFF | TGCGCCAGCAGTGAGTCCCGACAGCCAAATGAAAAACTGTTTTTT
TRBJ2-5 | . | TRBV25-1 | TRBD2 | CASSVGLAGGFETQYF | TGTGCCAGCAGTGTGGGACTAGCGGGAGGGTTTGAGACCCAGTACTTC
TRBJ2-7 | . | TRBV27 | . | CASSFKGNYEQYF | TGTGCCAGCAGTTTCAAGGGAAACTACGAGCAGTACTTC
TRBJ1-4 | . | TRBV5-4 | TRBD1 | CASSRTGEANEKLFF | TGTGCCAGCAGCCGTACAGGGGAGGCTAATGAAAAACTGTTTTTT
TRBJ1-2 | . | TRBV27 | . | CASFGGSWRYGYTF | TGTGCCAGCTTCGGAGGGAGTTGGCGCTATGGCTACACCTTC
TRBJ2-1 | . | TRBV11-2 | . | CASSLLPGGLGEQFF | TGTGCCAGCAGCCTGCTCCCTGGTGGCTTGGGCGAGCAGTTCTTC
TRBJ2-5 | . | TRBV7-2 | . | CASSLGSTGRHETQYF | TGTGCCAGCAGCTTAGGGAGTACAGGGCGGCATGAGACCCAGTACTTC
TRBJ1-6 | . | TRBV28 | . | CASSFHSAYNSPLHF | TGTGCCAGCAGTTTTCACAGTGCCTATAATTCACCCCTCCACTTT
TRBJ1-2 | . | TRBV19 | TRBD1 | CASTPRDSRLQPNYGYTF | TGTGCCAGTACCCCCCGGGACAGCCGCTTACAACCTAACTATGGCTACACCTTC
TRBJ1-2 | . | TRBV6-1 | . | CASRGPTNGYTF | TGTGCCAGCAGGGGGCCGACTAATGGCTACACCTTC
TRBJ1-2 | . | TRBV6-5 | TRBD1 | CASTATGGGYTF | TGTGCCAGCACCGCGACAGGGGGAGGCTACACCTTC
TRBJ2-2 | . | TRBV7-2 | TRBD2 | CASSSTSGRVTGELFF | TGTGCCAGCAGCTCAACCAGCGGGAGGGTCACCGGGGAGCTGTTTTTT
TRBJ1-4 | . | TRBV10-3 | TRBD1 | CATQPRQGAGEKLFF | TGTGCCACGCAACCTAGACAGGGGGCGGGGGAAAAACTGTTTTTT
TRBJ1-1 | . | TRBV7-9 | . | CASSLGSPGTEAFF | TGTGCCAGCAGCTTAGGCAGCCCCGGGACTGAAGCTTTCTTT
TRBJ2-7 | . | TRBV6-1 | . | CASLLGGLRYEQYF | TGTGCCAGCCTTCTAGGGGGGCTGAGGTACGAGCAGTACTTC